This T cell receptor beta chain comes out of a study of blood T cells in healthy people across ages. A second PCR, run for about 6 to 11 cycles, used a sample-barcoded 5' primer plus a J-beta primer mix. A template-switch adaptor containing 12 random nucleotides labeled each cDNA molecule. From the 5' RACE reads, TCRdb called clonotypes with MiXCR, one entry per CDR3 protein. The sample shows hundreds of thousands of distinct CDR3 sequences, nearly 25% of them seen only once. CDR3 length: 15 residues. V dropped 5 bases and J dropped 5 bases, with 18 bases sitting between them. This sample was also put to use in a study of T cells of mothers and their children.

The TCR comes from a boy aged 5 to 17 in good health. This chain uses TRBV12-3 or TRBV12-4 with TRBJ2-5, with D perhaps given as TRBD1 or TRBD2 (5 bases each). Input material: blood. The CDR3 bases are TGTGCCAGCAGTCCGAACGGGGCTCTCGGGGAGACCCAGTACTTC. Translated: CASSPNGALGETQYF.